This entry lists 27 T cell receptor beta chains sequenced from one sample in a study of blood T cell repertoires in COVID-19. The data were produced by immunoSEQ multiplex PCR, yet TCRdb's version contains in-frame clones alone and is incomplete. This sample yields about 180,000 clones, of which about four fifths are seen a single time; 7.6% belongs to the top ten. Source material: peripheral blood. The receptors here all came from a woman aged 70 to 79 with COVID-19, enrolled during active disease.

This clone was counted a few times. V is TRBV5-5 and J is TRBJ2-2; 10 positions agree with TRBD2. After removal of 4 bases from V and 7 bases from J, the junction contained 16 bases not matched to a gene. Germline-derived CDR1 and CDR2 are SGHKS and YYEKEE (reference sequence). This CDR3 has 18 amino acids. CDR3 sequence: CASSREIGLAGEIGELFF. The CDR3 DNA sequence: TGTGCCAGCAGCAGAGAAATTGGGCTAGCGGGAGAAATCGGGGAGCTGTTTTTT.

The CDR3 region has the DNA TGTGCCAGCAGCCAAGGGCTAGCGGTCTACGAGCAGTACTTC. Translated: CASSQGLAVYEQYF. J is TRBJ2-7 and V is TRBV4-2; 7 nucleotides align to TRBD2. Germline V gives CDR1 LGHNA, CDR2 YNFKEQ. V lost 1 base, J lost 3 bases, and 3 bases stayed unmatched. The CDR3 totals 14 residues.

This CDR3 is CASLTGNNWLYGYTF. The CDR3 DNA reads as TGTGCCAGTCTGACAGGGAATAATTGGTTGTATGGCTACACCTTC. The rearrangement uses TRBV28 and TRBJ1-2; TRBD1 matches at 7 bases. The ends lost 9 bases at V and 5 bases at J; junction bases unmatched: 15. The germline V gene encodes CDR1 MDHEN and CDR2 SYDVKM. The CDR3 sequence is 15 residues long.

Comments on this clone: This CDR3 is also generated by other DNA sequences in the sample. The chain joins TRBV19 to TRBJ1-5; D might be TRBD1 (5 bases). Germline-derived CDR1 and CDR2 are LNHDA and SQIVND (reference sequence). The CDR3 has 15 residues. V lost 3 bases and J lost 2, with 11 bases in between. This CDR3 is CASSMGQGGNQPQHF. Written as DNA, the CDR3 is TGTGCCAGTAGTATGGGGCAGGGTGGCAATCAGCCCCAGCATTTT.

V is TRBV5-6 and J is TRBJ1-2, with a weak D call TRBD1 (5 bases). Germline V gene lookup returns CDR1 SGHDT and CDR2 YYEEEE. The CDR3 consists of 15 residues. Trimming shortened V by 2 bases and J by 0 bases, and 11 bases separated the two germline ends. The CDR3 DNA follows: TGTGCCAGCAGCTTTGACAGCCGACCTAACTATGGCTACACCTTC. Its translation is CASSFDSRPNYGYTF.

The chain uses TRBV29-1 and TRBJ2-5; D might be TRBD1 (5 bases). Germline V lookup: CDR1 SQVTM, CDR2 ANQGSEA. This CDR3 has 13 amino acids. The V gene lost 3 bases and the J gene lost 5 bases, with 13 bases spanning the gap. Written as DNA, the CDR3 is TGCAGCGTTGATCAGGCCCCAGGGGAGACCCAGTACTTC. Protein product: CSVDQAPGETQYF.

The chain carries TRBV30 and TRBJ2-7; 7 bases fit TRBD1. The germline gives CDR1 GTSNPN, CDR2 SVGIG (reference sequence). The CDR3 spans 11 residues. After removal of 2 bases from V and 9 bases from J, the junction contained 4 bases not matched to a gene. The CDR3 DNA sequence: TGTGCCTGGAGTCCCCGGGACAGGCAGTACTTC. Translating it yields CAWSPRDRQYF.

The rearrangement uses TRBV6-6 and TRBJ2-7; 7 bases are a match to TRBD2. Germline V gene data show CDR1 as MNHNY and CDR2 as SVGAGI (reference sequence). The CDR3 totals 13 residues. J gave up 4 bases and V 10 bases, and 10 bases lay outside the gene matches. The CDR3 DNA sequence: TGTGCCATCAACCCCGGGGAGGGATACGAGCAGTACTTC. This gives the protein CAINPGEGYEQYF.

V usage is TRBV7-9 and J usage is TRBJ1-2, with 12 bases identical to TRBD1. This CDR3 has 15 amino acids. The germline gives CDR1 SEHNR, CDR2 FQNEAQ (reference sequence). The ends lost 5 bases at V and 4 bases at J; junction bases unmatched: 5. CDR3 nucleotides: TGTGCCAGCAGCAGGGACAGGGGGCTTGTCTATGGCTACACCTTC. It translates to CASSRDRGLVYGYTF. The entire variable domain, with the rest obtained from reference TRBV7-9 and TRBJ1-2, is as follows: DTGVSQNPRHKITKRGQNVTFRCDPISEHNRLYWYRQTLGQGPEFLTYFQNEAQLEKSRLLSDRFSAERPKGSFSTLEIQRTEQGDSAMYLCASSRDRGLVYGYTFGSGTRLTVV.

J is TRBJ1-1 and V is TRBV7-2, with 9 bases fitting TRBD1. The germline CDR1 and CDR2 sequences are SGHTA and FQGNSA. The CDR3 length is 15 residues. J was trimmed by 5 bases and V by 3 bases; bases with no gene match: 7. The CDR3 loop is CASSFPGTGKTEAFF. CDR3 DNA: TGTGCCAGCAGCTTTCCCGGGACAGGGAAGACTGAAGCTTTCTTT.

V and J are TRBV9 and TRBJ2-2; 9 positions agree with TRBD1. The CDR3 loop spans 15 amino acids. Germline-derived CDR1 and CDR2 are SGDLS and YYNGEE. Trimming removed 1 base from V and 6 bases from J; junction bases left unmatched: 4. The CDR3 is CASSVRRQGAGELFF. The CDR3 DNA reads as TGTGCCAGCAGCGTACGACGACAGGGGGCCGGGGAGCTGTTTTTT.

The CDR3 loop reads CASRGGRISTDTQYF. DNA for the CDR3: TGTGCCAGCAGGGGAGGCCGTATTAGCACAGATACGCAGTATTTT. V usage is TRBV28 and J usage is TRBJ2-3, with D maybe TRBD2 (6 bases). With 6 bases removed from V and 0 bases from J, the gap between germline ends came to 13 bases. The CDR3 has 15 amino acids. Germline V CDR1 and CDR2: MDHEN, SYDVKM.

This chain joins TRBV28 and TRBJ2-3; a possible D gene is TRBD1 (5 bases). V gave up 4 bases and J gave up 6 bases, with 11 bases separating them. Germline V gene sequence: CDR1 MDHEN, CDR2 SYDVKM. CDR3 length: 13 amino acids. The CDR3 loop reads CASSSSNRDTQYF. The DNA for the CDR3 is TGTGCCAGCAGTTCATCGAACAGGGATACGCAGTATTTT. The whole variable domain, remainder taken from reference TRBV28 and TRBJ2-3, is DVKVTQSSRYLVKRTGEKVFLECVQDMDHENMFWYRQDPGLGLRLIYFSYDVKMKEKGDIPEGYSVSREKKERFSLILESASTNQTSMYLCASSSSNRDTQYFGPGTRLTVL.

The rearrangement links TRBV27 to TRBJ1-4; the match to TRBD1 covers 10 bases. The V gene end was trimmed by 6 bases and the J gene end by 7 bases; junction bases not matched to a gene: 2. The CDR3 length is 13 residues. The V gene's germline CDR1 is MNHEY and CDR2 SMNVEV (reference sequence). The CDR3 DNA is TGTGCCAGCAGGCGGACAGGGGGTGAAAAACTGTTTTTT. Translation: CASRRTGGEKLFF.

The rearrangement joins TRBV19 to TRBJ1-5; 10 nucleotides line up with TRBD1. J gave up 0 bases and V 5 bases, and 4 bases lay outside the gene matches. Per germline, CDR1 LNHDA and CDR2 SQIVND (reference sequence). This CDR3 comprises 16 residues. CDR3 sequence: CASSPGTGDSNQPQHF. CDR3 coding DNA: TGTGCCAGTAGTCCTGGGACAGGGGATAGCAATCAGCCCCAGCATTTT. The whole variable domain, remainder taken from reference TRBV19 and TRBJ1-5, is DGGITQSPKYLFRKEGQNVTLSCEQNLNHDAMYWYRQDPGQGLRLIYYSQIVNDFQKGDIAEGYSVSREKKESFPLTVTSAQKNPTAFYLCASSPGTGDSNQPQHFGDGTRLSIL.

V is TRBV4-1 and J is TRBJ2-3; TRBD2 matches 8 bases. The V gene end was trimmed by 0 bases and the J gene end by 4 bases; junction bases not matched to a gene: 9. CDR3 length equals 17 residues. The germline V gene has CDR1 MGHRA and CDR2 YSYEKL. The CDR3 bases are TGCGCCAGCAGCCAAGATGGGGGGACTAGACTGGCAGATACGCAGTATTTT. Translated: CASSQDGGTRLADTQYF.

The chain combines TRBV2 with TRBJ1-1; no reliable D call. Germline-derived CDR1 and CDR2 are SNHLY and FYNNEI. The V end was cut by 8 bases, the J end by 1 base, with 14 bases between. The CDR3 consists of 14 residues. The CDR3 DNA sequence: TGTGCCAGCTCGAGGCAGCTGACGAACACTGAAGCTTTCTTT. Translation: CASSRQLTNTEAFF.

This clone occurred once. V and J are TRBV6-1 and TRBJ2-1, with 14 positions matching TRBD2. CDR3 length: 16 amino acids. V lost 1 base, J lost 7 bases, and 3 bases stayed unmatched. Germline loops: CDR1 MNHNS, CDR2 SASEGT. The CDR3 loop reads CASSEVRTSGRNEQFF. The CDR3 DNA reads as TGTGCCAGCAGTGAAGTAAGGACTAGCGGGAGGAATGAGCAGTTCTTC.

J is TRBJ1-5 and V is TRBV3-1 (or the pseudogene TRBV3-2); D is undetermined. V shed 4 bases and J shed 4 bases, with 11 bases lying between them. CDR3 size: 14 residues. CDR1 is LGHDT, CDR2 YNNKEL, per germline (reference sequence). CDR3 in amino acids: CASSPDQMNQPQHF. CDR3 bases: TGTGCCAGCAGCCCCGATCAGATGAATCAGCCCCAGCATTTT.

The V and J genes are TRBV29-1 and TRBJ1-2; possible D gene TRBD1, 6 bases. CDR1 SQVTM and CDR2 ANQGSEA come from the germline V gene. This CDR3 is built from 11 residues. V shed 5 bases and J shed 4 bases, with 8 bases lying between them. The CDR3 spells CSVRQAYGYTF. The CDR3 DNA follows: TGCAGCGTTCGACAGGCCTATGGCTACACCTTC. The entire variable domain, with the rest obtained from reference TRBV29-1 and TRBJ1-2, is as follows: SAVISQKPSRDICQRGTSLTIQCQVDSQVTMMFWYRQQPGQSLTLIATANQGSEATYESGFVIDKFPISRPNLTFSTLTVSNMSPEDSSIYLCSVRQAYGYTFGSGTRLTVV.

This clone showed up just once. This chain links TRBV5-4 with TRBJ1-4, with a possible D match to TRBD1 (5 bases). Germline CDR1 reads SGHNT; CDR2 reads YYREEE (reference sequence). This CDR3 is 15 amino acids long. V was shortened by 4 bases and J by 7 bases, with 17 bases between the two germline ends. CDR3: CASSRAGAEGEKLFF. The DNA of the CDR3 is TGTGCCAGCAGCCGGGCCGGGGCGGAGGGTGAAAAACTGTTTTTT.

The chain uses TRBV18 and TRBJ1-1; weak D call: TRBD1 (5 bases). Germline CDR1 is KGHSH and CDR2 is LQKENI. This CDR3 spans 14 amino acids. V lost 3 bases and J 5 bases, leaving 13 bases between the germline ends. CDR3 nucleotide sequence: TGTGCCAGCTCACCCTCCCCCCGGGGGACTGAAGCTTTCTTT. This gives the protein CASSPSPRGTEAFF.

This chain connects TRBV27 to TRBJ2-2, with 7 positions matching TRBD2. Germline assignment: CDR1 MNHEY and CDR2 SMNVEV (reference sequence). The V segment lost 7 bases and the J segment 0 bases; nucleotides outside the gene matches: 8. The CDR3 sequence is 16 residues long. Written as DNA, the CDR3 is TGTGCCAGCACCCCAGCGGGATCGTCGAACACCGGGGAGCTGTTTTTT. This translates into CASTPAGSSNTGELFF.

The rearrangement uses TRBV3-1 (or the pseudogene TRBV3-2) and TRBJ2-7; D might be TRBD1 (5 bases). This CDR3 is built from 12 residues. Trimming left V 1 base short and J 6 bases short, with 7 bases between. CDR1 and CDR2 from the germline V gene are LGHDT and YNNKEL (reference sequence). The CDR3 is CASSQVGAEQYF. CDR3 DNA: TGTGCCAGCAGCCAAGTAGGGGCCGAGCAGTACTTC.

V and J are TRBV18 and TRBJ1-6; TRBD1 agrees at 9 bases. Losses at the gene ends were 5 bases for V and 9 bases for J; bases not matched to a gene: 5. CDR3 size: 14 residues. Germline CDR1 is KGHSH and CDR2 is LQKENI. The CDR3 spells CASSSDRGTSPLHF. CDR3 bases: TGTGCCAGCTCATCCGACAGGGGGACTTCACCCCTCCACTTT.

This chain links TRBV4-3 with TRBJ1-2; D perhaps matches TRBD1 (6 bases). The germline V gene encodes CDR1 LGHNA and CDR2 YSLEER. The CDR3 runs 14 residues. V shed 1 base and J shed 4 bases, with 10 bases lying between them. The CDR3 nucleotides read TGCGCCAGCAGCCAAGGTGACAGGCCCTATGGCTACACCTTC. Protein sequence: CASSQGDRPYGYTF.

This chain links TRBV6-1 with TRBJ2-1; 9 bases agree with TRBD2. V was clipped by 2 bases and J by 11 bases; unmatched bases: 4. CDR3 length equals 13 residues. Germline CDR1 MNHNS, CDR2 SASEGT. In DNA, the CDR3 is TGTGCCAGCAGTGAAAGGCGGGGGGGAAAGCAGTTCTTC. Translated, it gives CASSERRGGKQFF.